A single sample is the source of the 28 T cell receptor beta chains below, sequenced in a study of T-cell memory formation after mild COVID-19. TCRdb fed the 5' RACE reads into MiXCR, producing one record per CDR3 protein. The sample contains 350,000 to 400,000 distinct CDR3 sequences, under 25% of which appear only once. The source material was PBMCs or a T cell subset sorted from them (not recorded which). The receptors shown here come from an adult woman who had mild COVID-19 (a few samples of this study predate the infection). Cell type and time point are not known.

The rearrangement uses TRBV20-1 and TRBJ2-2; 8 nucleotides line up with TRBD1. The CDR3 totals 14 residues. The trim removed 3 bases at V and 5 bases at J, leaving 5 bases unmatched. Germline values: CDR1 DFQATT, CDR2 SNEGSKA (reference sequence). The CDR3 nucleotides read TGCAGTGCTAGGCAGGGGGCAAAGACCGGGGAGCTGTTTTTT. It specifies CSARQGAKTGELFF.

V and J are TRBV6-5 and TRBJ1-1; D unclear. CDR3 size: 13 residues. V gave up 4 bases and J gave up 0 bases, with 6 bases separating them. Germline V gene sequence: CDR1 MNHEY, CDR2 SVGAGI. CDR3 residues: CASSSQMNTEAFF. The CDR3 coding sequence is TGTGCCAGCAGTTCCCAGATGAACACTGAAGCTTTCTTT.

Details on this clonotype: One base away lies a much larger clone, so this may be a sequencing read error. The gene calls are TRBV7-6 and TRBJ2-1; TRBD1 aligns across 10 bases. V shed 0 bases and J 6 bases; nucleotides not matched to a gene: 2. CDR1 is SGHVS, CDR2 FNYEAQ, per germline. This CDR3 has 15 residues. CDR3 in DNA: TGTGCCAGCAGCTTAGCCGGGACAGGGGCCAATGAGCAGTTCTTC. It is translated as CASSLAGTGANEQFF.

This clonotype appeared a few times. This sequence joins TRBV2 and TRBJ2-7, with TRBD1 matching over 10 bases. CDR3 length: 15 amino acids. The V and J ends lost 5 bases and 1 base, in that order; junction bases with no gene match: 5. The germline gives CDR1 SNHLY, CDR2 FYNNEI. The CDR3 reads CASSPDRGRSYEQYF. The CDR3 DNA follows: TGTGCCAGCAGTCCCGACAGGGGGCGATCCTACGAGCAGTACTTC.

The chain has TRBV12-3 or TRBV12-4 and TRBJ2-5; D call uncertain. The V end lost 7 bases, the J end lost 7 bases, and 25 bases lay between the germline ends. This CDR3 comprises 16 residues. The CDR3 DNA is TGTGCCAGCACCCTGGGCTCGATTGACCCCGCAAGGACCCAGTACTTC. This codes for CASTLGSIDPARTQYF.

This chain uses TRBV6-5 with TRBJ1-4; no firm D call. Germline V lookup: CDR1 MNHEY, CDR2 SVGAGI. The CDR3 is 13 residues long. V was cut by 8 bases and J by 5 bases, with 12 bases left in between. The CDR3 protein is CASGGSWNEKLFF. The CDR3 DNA follows: TGTGCCAGCGGAGGCAGCTGGAATGAAAAACTGTTTTTT.

The V call is TRBV6-2 or TRBV6-3, the J call TRBJ1-1; D unresolved. CDR3 length: 13 residues. Looked up from germline, CDR1 is MNHEY and CDR2 is SVGEGT. V dropped 0 bases and J dropped 7 bases, with 9 bases sitting between them. CDR3 protein: CASSYSLTGEAFF. The CDR3 DNA follows: TGTGCCAGCAGTTACTCCTTGACGGGTGAAGCTTTCTTT.

In its sample, this clonotype was seen a few times. V usage is TRBV29-1 and J usage is TRBJ1-2, with D unclear. CDR1 and CDR2 from the germline V gene are SQVTM and ANQGSEA. This CDR3 is 12 amino acids long. The V end lost 1 base, the J end lost 7 bases, and 10 bases lay between the germline ends. DNA of the CDR3: TGCAGCGTTGAAGGCGTCCGTTCTGGCTACACCTTC. This gives the protein CSVEGVRSGYTF.

The chain couples TRBV10-3 to TRBJ1-1; 11 bases line up with TRBD1. The CDR3 has 14 amino acids. In germline, CDR1 is ENHRY, CDR2 SYGVKD. Trimming removed 7 bases from V and 5 bases from J; junction bases left unmatched: 6. The chain's CDR3 is CAIMGTGGLTEAFF. CDR3 DNA sequence: TGTGCCATCATGGGGACAGGGGGATTGACTGAAGCTTTCTTT.

The chain uses TRBV10-3 and TRBJ2-2; tentative D call: TRBD1 (6 bases). The CDR3 is 12 amino acids. Germline CDR1 is ENHRY and CDR2 is SYGVKD. V shed 6 bases and J shed 5 bases, with 7 bases lying between them. As DNA, the CDR3 is TGTGCCATCAGCACAGGGACCGGGGAGCTGTTTTTT. It is translated as CAISTGTGELFF.

Many counts were recorded for this clonotype. The gene calls are TRBV29-1 and TRBJ2-3; perhaps TRBD1 as D (6 bases). The germline V and J ends were trimmed by 6 bases and 6 bases, with 10 bases remaining between them. From germline, CDR1 is SQVTM and CDR2 ANQGSEA. The CDR3 sequence is 11 residues long. The CDR3 nucleotides are TGCAGCGTGCACAGGGTGGATACGCAGTATTTT. Translation gives CSVHRVDTQYF.

At least ten counts were recorded for this clonotype. The chain uses TRBV7-9 and TRBJ1-2, with D possibly matching TRBD1 (6 bases). The CDR3 is 14 residues long. Germline values: CDR1 SEHNR, CDR2 FQNEAQ (reference sequence). V lost 4 bases and J 4 bases, leaving 13 bases between the germline ends. In DNA, the CDR3 is TGTGCCAGCAGCTCTTGGACAGACCTCTATGGCTACACCTTC. Translation: CASSSWTDLYGYTF.

The genes are TRBV9 and TRBJ1-6, with D perhaps matching TRBD1 (5 bases). The CDR3 spans 16 residues. Germline CDR1 reads SGDLS; CDR2 reads YYNGEE. Trimming took off 4 bases at V and 7 bases at J, with 18 bases between the two ends. The CDR3, as DNA: TGTGCCAGCAGCCCTCGGGCCGGGACGGTGAATTCACCCCTCCACTTT. Protein sequence: CASSPRAGTVNSPLHF.

The chain combines TRBV20-1 with TRBJ2-1; 7 bases agree with TRBD2. Germline V gene lookup returns CDR1 DFQATT and CDR2 SNEGSKA (reference sequence). The trim removed 6 bases at V and 9 bases at J, leaving 11 bases unmatched. The CDR3 runs 13 residues. Here the CDR3 DNA reads TGCAGTGCCGAAGGGAGGGGCCCTGGTGAGCAGTTCTTC. Amino acids: CSAEGRGPGEQFF.

This clonotype turned up a few times. This chain joins TRBV7-6 and TRBJ2-7; 12 bases align to TRBD2. Germline CDR1 SGHVS, CDR2 FNYEAQ. The length of the CDR3 is 16 residues. J gave up 0 bases and V 2 bases, and 2 bases lay outside the gene matches. This chain's CDR3 is CASSLQTSGGSYEQYF. The CDR3 DNA reads TGTGCCAGCAGCTTACAGACTAGCGGGGGCTCCTACGAGCAGTACTTC.

A few counts support this clonotype. This sequence joins TRBV15 and TRBJ2-2, with D unclear. Germline-derived CDR1 and CDR2 are LNHNV and YYDKDF (reference sequence). With 3 bases removed from V and 8 bases from J, the gap between germline ends came to 10 bases. The CDR3 covers 13 residues. The CDR3 spells CATSSMRPGELFF. CDR3 nucleotide sequence: TGTGCCACCAGCAGCATGCGGCCGGGGGAGCTGTTTTTT. Combining the CDR3 with reference TRBV15 and TRBJ2-2 gives the whole variable domain DAMVIQNPRYQVTQFGKPVTLSCSQTLNHNVMYWYQQKSSQAPKLLFHYYDKDFNNEADTPDNFQSRRPNTSFCFLDIRSPGLGDTAMYLCATSSMRPGELFFGEGSRLTVL.

This chain joins TRBV6-2 or TRBV6-3 and TRBJ1-5, with 8 bases that match TRBD1. This CDR3 region has 13 residues. Trimming cost V 6 bases and J 6 bases; bases outside gene matches: 4. CDR1 MNHEY and CDR2 SVGEGT come from the germline V gene. The CDR3, as DNA: TGTGCCAGCAGAAATCAGGGGGCTCAGCCCCAGCATTTT. This encodes CASRNQGAQPQHF.

This clonotype has just a few counts. The chain links TRBV12-3 or TRBV12-4 to TRBJ2-5, with 8 bases that match TRBD2. The V gene end was trimmed by 3 bases and the J gene end by 1 base; junction bases not matched to a gene: 4. This CDR3 has 15 amino acids. In nucleotides, the CDR3 is TGTGCCAGCAGTTTCCCGACTAGCGCCCAAGAGACCCAGTACTTC. As protein: CASSFPTSAQETQYF.

The V gene is TRBV4-2, the J gene TRBJ2-6; D possibly corresponds to TRBD1 (6 bases). This CDR3 spans 19 amino acids. Germline values: CDR1 LGHNA, CDR2 YNFKEQ. The V gene lost 0 bases and the J gene lost 0 bases, with 15 bases spanning the gap. CDR3: CASSQDYRTATSGANVLTF. CDR3 DNA: TGTGCCAGCAGCCAAGATTACCGGACAGCGACCTCTGGGGCCAACGTCCTGACTTTC.

In its sample, this clonotype was seen many times. The V and J genes are TRBV7-6 and TRBJ1-2; unclear D gene. CDR3 length equals 20 residues. Per germline, CDR1 SGHVS and CDR2 FNYEAQ. V was pared by 1 base and J by 3 bases, with 27 bases between. In nucleotides, the CDR3 is TGTGCCAGCAGCTTAGTTGTTATGGATGGGGTCAGCGCCGATCACTATGGCTACACCTTC. Translated: CASSLVVMDGVSADHYGYTF.

This clonotype was seen more than once but under ten times. The rearrangement uses TRBV12-3 or TRBV12-4 and TRBJ2-1; TRBD1 aligns across 10 bases. After removal of 6 bases from V and 9 bases from J, the junction contained 14 bases not matched to a gene. This CDR3 comprises 16 residues. The CDR3 here is CASSLGGDRGSGEQFF. The CDR3 DNA sequence: TGTGCCAGCAGCCTTGGTGGGGACAGGGGTAGCGGTGAGCAGTTCTTC.

This clonotype was detected only a few times. The chain carries TRBV2 and TRBJ1-2, with 10 bases fitting TRBD1. The junction had 1 base not matched to a gene; V was cut back by 7 bases and J by 2 bases. CDR1 is SNHLY and CDR2 is FYNNEI in the germline V gene. CDR3 size: 13 residues. CDR3 coding DNA: TGTGCCAGCAAGGGACAGGGGAACTATGGCTACACCTTC. It specifies CASKGQGNYGYTF.

This clonotype was found a few times. J is TRBJ2-7 and V is TRBV7-9; 12 bases are a match to TRBD2. The CDR3 spans 15 residues. V shed 5 bases and J 6 bases; nucleotides not matched to a gene: 8. Germline V gene data show CDR1 as SEHNR and CDR2 as FQNEAQ (reference sequence). CDR3 sequence: CASSNRTSGTLEQYF. The CDR3 region has the DNA TGTGCCAGCAGCAACCGGACTAGCGGGACTCTCGAGCAGTACTTC.

This clonotype has at least ten counts. The chain recombines TRBV12-3 or TRBV12-4 with TRBJ2-1; 7 positions agree with TRBD2. Germline trimming cut 6 bases from V and 9 bases from J; bases unmatched to any gene: 2. The CDR3 spans 11 residues. The CDR3 sequence: CASSPGGEQFF. As DNA, the CDR3 is TGTGCCAGCAGCCCGGGGGGTGAGCAGTTCTTC.

This clonotype has a count of ten or more. The V and J genes are TRBV11-2 and TRBJ2-7, with 8 nucleotides matching TRBD1. The CDR3 covers 16 residues. After removal of 5 bases from V and 0 bases from J, the junction contained 9 bases not matched to a gene. In germline, CDR1 is SGHAT, CDR2 FQNNGV. CDR3 sequence: CASSTYRTGSSYEQYF. DNA for the CDR3: TGTGCCAGCAGCACCTACCGGACAGGGAGCTCCTACGAGCAGTACTTC.

The rearrangement joins TRBV7-7 to TRBJ1-1; perhaps TRBD1 as D (6 bases). CDR1 and CDR2 (germline): SSHAT, FNYEAQ (reference sequence). Trimming stripped 2 bases from V and 5 bases from J, with 9 bases between. The CDR3 runs to 13 residues. The CDR3 DNA reads as TGTGCCAGCAGCTTAAAACAGGGAACTGAAGCTTTCTTT. It codes for CASSLKQGTEAFF.

V gene TRBV9 combines with J gene TRBJ2-2, with D possibly TRBD1 on 5 matching bases. V lost 0 bases to trimming and J lost 6 bases, with 9 bases between them. The CDR3 length is 14 residues. The germline gives CDR1 SGDLS, CDR2 YYNGEE. CDR3 region: CASSVDQGAGELFF. The DNA of the CDR3 is TGTGCCAGCAGCGTAGACCAGGGTGCCGGGGAGCTGTTTTTT.

CDR3 residues: CASSLNRGPYGYTF. The DNA for the CDR3 is TGTGCCAGCAGCCTCAACAGGGGCCCCTATGGCTACACCTTC. V is TRBV3-1 and J is TRBJ1-2; 7 bases fit TRBD1. The CDR3 consists of 14 residues. V shed 4 bases, J shed 4 bases, and the junction held 6 bases outside the gene matches. Germline lookup yields CDR1 LGHDT and CDR2 YNNKEL (reference sequence).